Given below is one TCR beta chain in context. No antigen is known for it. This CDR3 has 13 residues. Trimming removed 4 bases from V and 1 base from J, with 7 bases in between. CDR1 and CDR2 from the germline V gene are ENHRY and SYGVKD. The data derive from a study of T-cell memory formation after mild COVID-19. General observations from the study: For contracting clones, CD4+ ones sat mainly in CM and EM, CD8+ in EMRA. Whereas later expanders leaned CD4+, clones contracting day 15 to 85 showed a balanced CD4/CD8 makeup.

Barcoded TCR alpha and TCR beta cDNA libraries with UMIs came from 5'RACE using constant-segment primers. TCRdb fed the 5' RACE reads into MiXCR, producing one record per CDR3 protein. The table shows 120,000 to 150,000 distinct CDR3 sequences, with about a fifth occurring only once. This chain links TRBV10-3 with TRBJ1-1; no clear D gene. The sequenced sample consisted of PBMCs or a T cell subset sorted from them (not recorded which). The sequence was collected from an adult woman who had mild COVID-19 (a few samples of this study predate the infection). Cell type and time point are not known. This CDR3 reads CAISVGGNTEAFF. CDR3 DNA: TGTGCCATCAGTGTGGGCGGGAACACTGAAGCTTTCTTT.